The entry that follows covers one T cell receptor beta chain sequence. Antigen specificity is unknown. Template for every sorted-subset replicate PCR totaled approximately 0.2 ug DNA, approximately 30,000 T cell genomes. Using immunoSEQ multiplex PCR, the repertoire was profiled, and TCRdb retains in-frame clones only, with some absent. The sample yields about a million clones, more than 65% seen once. With 7 bases removed from V and 4 bases from J, the gap between germline ends came to 13 bases. CDR1 and CDR2 (germline): SQVTM, ANQGSEA. This CDR3 region has 13 residues. The sample is drawn from a study of shared clonotypes between healthy human individuals. Study results and caveats: It was anticipated that sequencing depth would influence how many clonotypes donors shared. Generally, estimated richness proved larger in naive subsets than it did in memory subsets.

Sequenced sample: memory CD4+ T cells sorted from blood. Noted subset: CD45RA-negative fraction. This clonotype was obtained from a man aged 18-30 years in good health. The genes are TRBV29-1 and TRBJ1-4; a possible D gene is TRBD1 (5 bases). Here the CDR3 DNA reads TGCAGCGGACCCGGGACCAGTAATGAAAAACTGTTTTTT. It translates to CSGPGTSNEKLFF.